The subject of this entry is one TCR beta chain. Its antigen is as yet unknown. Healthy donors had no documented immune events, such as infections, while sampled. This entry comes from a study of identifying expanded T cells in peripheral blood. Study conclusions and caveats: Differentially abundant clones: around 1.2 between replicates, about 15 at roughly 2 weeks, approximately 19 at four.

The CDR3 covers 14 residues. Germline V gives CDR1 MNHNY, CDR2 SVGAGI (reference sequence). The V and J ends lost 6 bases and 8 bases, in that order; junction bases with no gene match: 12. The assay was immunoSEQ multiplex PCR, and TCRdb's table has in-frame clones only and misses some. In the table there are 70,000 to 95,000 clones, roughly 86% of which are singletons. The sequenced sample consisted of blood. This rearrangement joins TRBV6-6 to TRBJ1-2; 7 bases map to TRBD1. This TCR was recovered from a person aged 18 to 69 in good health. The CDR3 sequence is CASRSGTVPQGYTF. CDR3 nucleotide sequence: TGTGCCAGCAGGTCCGGGACAGTGCCTCAGGGCTACACCTTC.